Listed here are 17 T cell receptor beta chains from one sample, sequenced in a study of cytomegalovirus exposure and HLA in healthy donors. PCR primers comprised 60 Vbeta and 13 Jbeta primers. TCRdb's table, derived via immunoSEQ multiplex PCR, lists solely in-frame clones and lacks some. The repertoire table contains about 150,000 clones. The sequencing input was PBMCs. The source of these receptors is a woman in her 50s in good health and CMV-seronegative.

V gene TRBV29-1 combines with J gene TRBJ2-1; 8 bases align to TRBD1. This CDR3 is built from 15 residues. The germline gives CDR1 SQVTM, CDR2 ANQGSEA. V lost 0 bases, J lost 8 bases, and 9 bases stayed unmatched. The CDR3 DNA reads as TGCAGCGTTGAAGAGAGTCAGGGGGCAGAGGATGAGCAGTTCTTC. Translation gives CSVEESQGAEDEQFF.

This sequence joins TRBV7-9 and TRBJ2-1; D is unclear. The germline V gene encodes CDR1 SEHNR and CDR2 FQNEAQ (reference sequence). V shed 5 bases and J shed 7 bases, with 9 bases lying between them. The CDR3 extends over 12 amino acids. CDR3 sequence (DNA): TGTGCCAGCAGCACATCCGGGAATGAGCAGTTCTTC. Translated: CASSTSGNEQFF.

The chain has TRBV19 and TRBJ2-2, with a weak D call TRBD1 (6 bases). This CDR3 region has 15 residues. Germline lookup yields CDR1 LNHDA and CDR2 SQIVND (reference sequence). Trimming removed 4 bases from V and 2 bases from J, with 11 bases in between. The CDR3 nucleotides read TGTGCCAGTAGTAAATTACAGGGAAACACCGGGGAGCTGTTTTTT. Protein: CASSKLQGNTGELFF.

In DNA, the CDR3 is TGTGCCTGGGGGCAAGAAAAACTGTTTTTT. This gives the protein CAWGQEKLFF. V is TRBV30 and J is TRBJ1-4; D call uncertain. The V gene's germline CDR1 is GTSNPN and CDR2 SVGIG (reference sequence). Trimming pared 5 bases from V and 8 bases from J, leaving 6 bases between. There are 10 residues in the CDR3.

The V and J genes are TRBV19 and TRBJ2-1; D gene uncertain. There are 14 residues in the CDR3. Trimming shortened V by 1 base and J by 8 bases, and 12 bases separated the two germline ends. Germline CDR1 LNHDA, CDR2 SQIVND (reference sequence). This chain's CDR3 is CASSIARIVDEQFF. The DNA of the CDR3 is TGTGCCAGTAGTATAGCCAGGATAGTCGATGAGCAGTTCTTC.

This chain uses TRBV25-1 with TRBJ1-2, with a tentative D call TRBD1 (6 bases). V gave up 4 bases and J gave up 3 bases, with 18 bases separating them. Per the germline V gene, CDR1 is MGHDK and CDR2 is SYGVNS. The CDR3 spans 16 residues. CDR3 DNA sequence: TGTGCCAGCAGTGTTGATCCGAACAGGGACCACTATGGCTACACCTTC. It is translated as CASSVDPNRDHYGYTF.

The CDR3 spells CASSPSGERDYEQYF. The CDR3 nucleotides read TGTGCCAGCTCACCAAGCGGGGAAAGGGACTACGAGCAGTACTTC. This rearrangement joins TRBV18 to TRBJ2-7; 7 bases align to TRBD2. This CDR3 is 15 amino acids long. Germline V gene sequence: CDR1 KGHSH, CDR2 LQKENI. The trim removed 2 bases at V and 3 bases at J, leaving 7 bases unmatched. Variable domain in full (rest from reference TRBV18 and TRBJ2-7): NAGVMQNPRHLVRRRGQEARLRCSPMKGHSHVYWYRQLPEEGLKFMVYLQKENIIDESGMPKERFSAEFPKEGPSILRIQQVVRGDSAAYFCASSPSGERDYEQYFGPGTRLTVT.

CDR3 nucleotide sequence: TGTGCCAGCAGTTGGACAGCCTCTGGAAACACCATATATTTT. It codes for CASSWTASGNTIYF. The V call is TRBV6-5, the J call TRBJ1-3, with a weak D call TRBD1 (6 bases). CDR3 length: 14 amino acids. Trimming removed 4 bases from V and 0 bases from J, with 7 bases in between. Germline V gives CDR1 MNHEY, CDR2 SVGAGI.

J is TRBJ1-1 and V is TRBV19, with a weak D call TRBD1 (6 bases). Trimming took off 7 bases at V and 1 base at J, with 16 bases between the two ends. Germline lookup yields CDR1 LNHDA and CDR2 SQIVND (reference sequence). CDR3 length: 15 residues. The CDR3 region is CASTPSGTTNTEAFF. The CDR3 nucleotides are TGTGCCAGTACCCCTAGCGGGACAACGAACACTGAAGCTTTCTTT. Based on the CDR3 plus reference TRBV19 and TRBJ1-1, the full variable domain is DGGITQSPKYLFRKEGQNVTLSCEQNLNHDAMYWYRQDPGQGLRLIYYSQIVNDFQKGDIAEGYSVSREKKESFPLTVTSAQKNPTAFYLCASTPSGTTNTEAFFGQGTRLTVV.

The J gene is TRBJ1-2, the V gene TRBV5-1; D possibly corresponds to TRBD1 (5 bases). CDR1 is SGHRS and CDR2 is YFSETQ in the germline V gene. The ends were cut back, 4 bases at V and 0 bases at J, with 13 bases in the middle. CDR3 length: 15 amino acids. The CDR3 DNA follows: TGCGCCAGCAGCCGCCTGGGGGGGGCTAACTATGGCTACACCTTC. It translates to CASSRLGGANYGYTF.

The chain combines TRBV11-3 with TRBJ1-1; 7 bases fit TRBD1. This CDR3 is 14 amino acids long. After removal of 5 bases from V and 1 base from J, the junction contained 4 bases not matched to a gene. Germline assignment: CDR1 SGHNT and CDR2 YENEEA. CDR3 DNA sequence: TGTGCCAGCAGCGTCGGGACAGAGAACACTGAAGCTTTCTTT. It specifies CASSVGTENTEAFF. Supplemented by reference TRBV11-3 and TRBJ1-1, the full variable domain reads EAGVVQSPRYKIIEKKQPVAFWCNPISGHNTLYWYLQNLGQGPELLIRYENEEAVDDSQLPKDRFSAERLKGVDSTLKIQPAELGDSAVYLCASSVGTENTEAFFGQGTRLTVV.

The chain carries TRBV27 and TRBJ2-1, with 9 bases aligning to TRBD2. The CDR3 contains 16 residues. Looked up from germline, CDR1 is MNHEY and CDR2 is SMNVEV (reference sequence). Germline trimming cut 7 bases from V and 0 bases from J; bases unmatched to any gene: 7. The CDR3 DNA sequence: TGTGCCAGCACCACGCGAGCGGGGGGCTCCTACAATGAGCAGTTCTTC. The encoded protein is CASTTRAGGSYNEQFF.

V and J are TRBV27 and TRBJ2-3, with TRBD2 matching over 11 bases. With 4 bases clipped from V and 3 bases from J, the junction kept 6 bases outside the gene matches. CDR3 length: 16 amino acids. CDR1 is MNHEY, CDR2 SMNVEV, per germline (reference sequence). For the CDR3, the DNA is TGTGCCAGCAGTTCCCCTAGCGGGGGGCAAACAGATACGCAGTATTTT. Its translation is CASSSPSGGQTDTQYF.

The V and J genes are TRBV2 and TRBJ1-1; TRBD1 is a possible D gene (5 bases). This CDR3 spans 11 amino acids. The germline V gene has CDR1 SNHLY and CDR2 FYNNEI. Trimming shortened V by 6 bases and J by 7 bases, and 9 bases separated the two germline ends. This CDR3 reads CASSGGVEAFF. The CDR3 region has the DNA TGTGCCAGCAGCGGGGGGGTTGAAGCTTTCTTT.

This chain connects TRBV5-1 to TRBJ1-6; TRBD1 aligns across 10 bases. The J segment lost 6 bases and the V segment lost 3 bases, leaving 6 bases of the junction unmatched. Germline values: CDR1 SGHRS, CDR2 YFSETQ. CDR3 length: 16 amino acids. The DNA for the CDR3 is TGCGCCAGCAGCTCCACGACAGGGGGCTCTAATTCACCCCTCCACTTT. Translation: CASSSTTGGSNSPLHF.

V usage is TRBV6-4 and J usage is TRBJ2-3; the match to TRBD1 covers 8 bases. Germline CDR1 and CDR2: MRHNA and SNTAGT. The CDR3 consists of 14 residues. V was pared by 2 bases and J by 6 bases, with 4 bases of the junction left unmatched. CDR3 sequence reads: CASSDGRGRDTQYF. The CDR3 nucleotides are TGTGCCAGCAGTGACGGCAGGGGGCGGGATACGCAGTATTTT.

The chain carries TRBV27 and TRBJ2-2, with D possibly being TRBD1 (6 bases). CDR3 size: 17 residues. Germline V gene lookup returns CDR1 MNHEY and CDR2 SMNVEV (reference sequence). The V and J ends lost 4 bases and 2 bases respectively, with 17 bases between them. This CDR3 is CASSSPPGTLNTGELFF. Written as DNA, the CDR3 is TGTGCCAGCAGTTCTCCTCCCGGGACACTAAACACCGGGGAGCTGTTTTTT.